Each of the 8 T cell receptor beta chains below was sequenced from the same sample in a study of CD8+ T cells in alopecia areata. Extracted RNA was reverse transcribed, and the resulting cDNA served as sequencing template. Assay used: immunoSEQ multiplex PCR; TCRdb lists only in-frame clones, some missing. Altogether over 150,000 clones are present, over 50% being singletons, with the ten largest covering roughly 15%. This material consisted of CD4+ T cells sorted from blood, taken at week 0. The receptor source for this set is a human donor with alopecia areata.

V usage is TRBV30 and J usage is TRBJ2-3; weak D call: TRBD2 (6 bases). In germline, CDR1 is GTSNPN, CDR2 SVGIG (reference sequence). Trimming shortened V by 4 bases and J by 1 base, and 9 bases separated the two germline ends. CDR3 size: 13 residues. CDR3 nucleotides: TGTGCCTGGACTAGACTAGGCACAGATACGCAGTATTTT. This sequence encodes CAWTRLGTDTQYF.

J is TRBJ1-2 and V is TRBV30, with 7 bases lining up with TRBD1. The CDR3 totals 12 residues. Germline values: CDR1 GTSNPN, CDR2 SVGIG (reference sequence). The J segment lost 1 base and the V segment lost 7 bases, leaving 3 bases of the junction unmatched. Here the CDR3 DNA reads TGTGCCTTCTGGGACAGTAACTATGGCTACACCTTC. As protein: CAFWDSNYGYTF.

The chain joins TRBV7-9 to TRBJ2-2; 8 nucleotides align to TRBD1. The CDR3 has 15 residues. The germline V gene has CDR1 SEHNR and CDR2 FQNEAQ (reference sequence). V lost 3 bases and J lost 4; bases outside the gene matches: 4. This CDR3 reads CASSFRQGATGELFF. DNA of the CDR3: TGTGCCAGCAGCTTTCGGCAGGGGGCCACCGGGGAGCTGTTTTTT.

This clone came up a few times. The chain combines TRBV29-1 with TRBJ2-7; D unresolved. CDR1 is SQVTM and CDR2 is ANQGSEA in the germline V gene. Trimming removed 5 bases from V and 0 bases from J, with 11 bases in between. This CDR3 contains 13 residues. CDR3 sequence reads: CSVSPLLSYEQYF. The CDR3 coding sequence is TGCAGCGTTTCCCCACTGCTCTCCTACGAGCAGTACTTC.

The gene calls are TRBV29-1 and TRBJ1-4; unclear D gene. This CDR3 is built from 13 residues. Trimming shortened V by 7 bases and J by 3 bases, and 12 bases separated the two germline ends. Germline assignment: CDR1 SQVTM and CDR2 ANQGSEA. DNA for the CDR3: TGCAGCGCCACGGAGGCGTCTAATGAAAAACTGTTTTTT. Translating gives CSATEASNEKLFF.

This sequence joins TRBV6-4 and TRBJ1-2, with D perhaps TRBD1 (6 bases). The CDR3 runs 14 residues. Germline V gene lookup returns CDR1 MRHNA and CDR2 SNTAGT. V was pared by 6 bases and J by 7 bases, with 18 bases between. The CDR3 DNA reads TGTGCCAGCAGACCCGGACAGTTCTCGAGTGGCTACACCTTC. As protein: CASRPGQFSSGYTF.

V usage is TRBV29-1 and J usage is TRBJ2-5; D is perhaps TRBD1 or TRBD2 (5 bases each). The CDR3 is made up of 14 amino acids. Looked up from germline, CDR1 is SQVTM and CDR2 is ANQGSEA. The V gene lost 3 bases and the J gene lost 1 base, with 12 bases spanning the gap. In DNA, the CDR3 is TGCAGCGTTGATAGGGGCGGGCCCCAAGAGACCCAGTACTTC. Protein product: CSVDRGGPQETQYF.

As concerns this clone: Other DNA sequences in the sample encode the same CDR3. The rearrangement joins TRBV6-1 to TRBJ2-5; no firm D call. There are 12 residues in the CDR3. Between the trimmed V and J ends, which lost 3 bases and 3 bases, there was a span of 5 bases. Germline CDR1 is MNHNS and CDR2 is SASEGT. CDR3 protein: CASSEIKETQYF. In nucleotides, the CDR3 is TGTGCCAGCAGTGAGATAAAAGAGACCCAGTACTTC.